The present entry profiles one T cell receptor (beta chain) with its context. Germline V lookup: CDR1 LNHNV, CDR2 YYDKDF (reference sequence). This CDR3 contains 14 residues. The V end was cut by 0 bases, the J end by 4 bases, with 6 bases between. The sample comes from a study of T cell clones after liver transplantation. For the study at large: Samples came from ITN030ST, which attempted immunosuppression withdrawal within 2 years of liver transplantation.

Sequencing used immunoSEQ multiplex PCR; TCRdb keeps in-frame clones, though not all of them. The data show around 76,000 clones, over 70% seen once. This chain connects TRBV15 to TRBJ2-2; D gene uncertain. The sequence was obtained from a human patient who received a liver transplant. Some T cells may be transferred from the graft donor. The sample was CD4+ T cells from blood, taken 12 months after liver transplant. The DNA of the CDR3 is TGTGCCACCAGCAGAGATCCGGCCACCGGGGAGCTGTTTTTT. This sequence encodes CATSRDPATGELFF.